One and the same sample provided the 9 T cell receptor beta chains below, sequenced in a study of T-cell memory formation after mild COVID-19. Using its own MiXCR run on the 5' RACE reads, TCRdb lists one record per CDR3 protein. The sample lists over 500,000 distinct CDR3 sequences; 15% to 20% were seen once. Sequencing was done on a sample of PBMCs or a T cell subset sorted from them (not recorded which). Receptors were obtained from an adult woman who had mild COVID-19 (a few samples of this study predate the infection). Cell type and time point are not known.

The rearrangement uses TRBV20-1 and TRBJ2-3; 10 bases line up with TRBD2. V lost 4 bases, J lost 4 bases, and 5 bases stayed unmatched. The CDR3 is 14 amino acids. Germline V gene data show CDR1 as DFQATT and CDR2 as SNEGSKA (reference sequence). The CDR3 DNA follows: TGCAGTGCTAAAGCGGGAGGGGGTGCAGATACGCAGTATTTT. It translates to CSAKAGGGADTQYF.

The rearrangement uses TRBV7-8 and TRBJ1-1, with 7 bases aligning to TRBD1. Trimming at V came to 7 bases and at J to 2 bases, leaving 10 bases not matched to a gene. The CDR3 is 15 residues long. Looked up from germline, CDR1 is SGHVS and CDR2 is FQNEAQ. The CDR3 sequence is CASTQPGQANTEAFF. The CDR3 nucleotides read TGTGCCAGCACCCAACCCGGACAGGCAAACACTGAAGCTTTCTTT.

The chain uses TRBV29-1 and TRBJ2-2; 7 nucleotides match TRBD2. The CDR3 covers 13 residues. J lost 6 bases, V lost 1 base, and 2 bases had no gene match. In germline, CDR1 is SQVTM, CDR2 ANQGSEA. CDR3 in DNA: TGCAGCGTTGAAGGGGGAGGGGCCGGGGAGCTGTTTTTT. Amino acid sequence: CSVEGGGAGELFF.

This clonotype was seen more than once but under ten times. V usage is TRBV29-1 and J usage is TRBJ2-2, with 11 bases identical to TRBD2. The CDR3 length is 15 residues. Losses at the gene ends were 4 bases for V and 7 bases for J; bases not matched to a gene: 8. Germline V gives CDR1 SQVTM, CDR2 ANQGSEA. CDR3 sequence: CSVGIAGGPGGELFF. The CDR3 coding sequence is TGCAGCGTTGGGATAGCGGGAGGGCCAGGCGGGGAGCTGTTTTTT.

This clonotype was counted between two and nine times. The chain combines TRBV4-1 with TRBJ2-1; 14 positions match TRBD2. Trimming cost V 0 bases and J 8 bases; bases outside gene matches: 15. The CDR3 totals 20 residues. Germline CDR1 and CDR2: MGHRA and YSYEKL. This chain's CDR3 is CASSQEGMVGTSGSTDEQFF. CDR3 bases: TGCGCCAGCAGCCAAGAGGGTATGGTTGGGACTAGCGGGAGTACGGATGAGCAGTTCTTC.

This clonotype has more than one count but fewer than ten. This rearrangement joins TRBV20-1 to TRBJ2-6; the D gene is possibly TRBD2 (5 bases). V was shortened by 3 bases and J by 0 bases, with 9 bases between the two germline ends. This CDR3 is 15 amino acids long. Germline CDR1 DFQATT, CDR2 SNEGSKA (reference sequence). Here the CDR3 reads CSARVGSSGANVLTF. The CDR3 bases are TGCAGTGCTAGGGTTGGGAGCTCTGGGGCCAACGTCCTGACTTTC.

The rearrangement joins TRBV4-3 to TRBJ2-5, with D hard to call. The germline V gene encodes CDR1 LGHNA and CDR2 YSLEER. The CDR3 sequence is 13 residues long. Trimming pared 1 base from V and 5 bases from J, leaving 8 bases between. CDR3 residues: CASSQGSGETQYF. The CDR3 nucleotides are TGCGCCAGCAGCCAAGGCAGTGGGGAGACCCAGTACTTC.

This clonotype came up a few times. CDR3 nucleotides: TGTGCCACCAGCAGAGATCGGGACAGGGCCACCGGGGAGCTGTTTTTT. Its translation: CATSRDRDRATGELFF. This rearrangement joins TRBV15 to TRBJ2-2; 9 nucleotides align to TRBD1. The germline CDR1 and CDR2 sequences are LNHNV and YYDKDF (reference sequence). Trimming at V came to 0 bases and at J to 4 bases, leaving 3 bases not matched to a gene. CDR3 length: 16 residues.

This clonotype has more than one count but fewer than ten. The chain combines TRBV6-1 with TRBJ2-7; D call uncertain. In germline, CDR1 is MNHNS, CDR2 SASEGT. V was cut by 4 bases and J by 3 bases, with 7 bases left in between. The CDR3 loop spans 12 amino acids. CDR3 in DNA: TGTGCCAGCAGTGGTTCCAACTACGAGCAGTACTTC. It encodes CASSGSNYEQYF.